Shown below are 13 T cell receptor beta chains from a single sample sequenced in a study of blood T cell repertoires in COVID-19. Method: immunoSEQ multiplex PCR; TCRdb's copy keeps in-frame clones and lacks some. The data show approximately 49,000 clones, with roughly four fifths seen just once and less than 3% held by the top ten. The material sequenced was peripheral blood. All receptors come from a woman aged 55-69 years with acute or convalescent COVID-19.

V usage is TRBV24-1 and J usage is TRBJ2-3, with D possibly matching TRBD2 (5 bases). The CDR3 extends over 16 amino acids. Germline assignment: CDR1 KGHDR and CDR2 SFDVKD. The V end lost 4 bases, the J end lost 2 bases, and 15 bases lay between the germline ends. In DNA form, the CDR3 reads TGTGCCACCAGTGACCCAATAGCGCGGACCACAGATACGCAGTATTTT. Translating it yields CATSDPIARTTDTQYF.

The gene calls are TRBV4-1 and TRBJ1-1; 7 nucleotides agree with TRBD1. With V trimmed by 0 bases and J by 8 bases, 6 bases remained unmatched. The CDR3 length is 14 residues. Germline loops: CDR1 MGHRA, CDR2 YSYEKL. CDR3 in DNA: TGCGCCAGCAGCCAAGATAGGACAGGCGCAGAAGCTTTCTTT. Protein: CASSQDRTGAEAFF.

This sequence joins TRBV29-1 and TRBJ2-3, with TRBD1 as a possible D gene (5 bases). V was pared by 3 bases and J by 0 bases, with 7 bases between. This CDR3 spans 13 amino acids. Germline-derived CDR1 and CDR2 are SQVTM and ANQGSEA. The CDR3 sequence: CSVDRTSTDTQYF. The CDR3 DNA reads TGCAGCGTTGACAGGACAAGCACAGATACGCAGTATTTT.

This chain uses TRBV7-3 with TRBJ2-1; 8 bases are shared with TRBD2. V lost 2 bases and J lost 3; bases outside the gene matches: 3. The germline gives CDR1 SGHTA, CDR2 FQGTGA. The CDR3 loop spans 15 amino acids. This chain's CDR3 is CASSLLSGSYNEQFF. The CDR3 DNA reads TGTGCCAGCAGCTTACTAAGCGGGAGCTACAATGAGCAGTTCTTC.

The chain is built from TRBV19 and TRBJ1-4; maybe TRBD1 (5 bases). The CDR3 is made up of 15 amino acids. With 6 bases removed from V and 8 bases from J, the gap between germline ends came to 19 bases. The germline gives CDR1 LNHDA, CDR2 SQIVND (reference sequence). The CDR3: CASRESRAAKEKLFF. The CDR3 bases are TGTGCCAGTAGGGAATCCAGGGCGGCGAAAGAAAAACTGTTTTTT.

This rearrangement joins TRBV19 to TRBJ2-3, with TRBD2 identical over 7 bases. CDR1 LNHDA and CDR2 SQIVND come from the germline V gene (reference sequence). With 5 bases clipped from V and 3 bases from J, the junction kept 11 bases outside the gene matches. CDR3 size: 16 residues. CDR3 sequence reads: CASSSPAGSRTDTQYF. The CDR3 DNA is TGTGCCAGTAGTTCCCCAGCGGGGTCAAGGACAGATACGCAGTATTTT.

This clone is medium-sized (0.01 to 0.1%) within its sample. V usage is TRBV5-1 and J usage is TRBJ2-3; 8 bases map to TRBD2. With 4 bases clipped from V and 0 bases from J, the junction kept 7 bases outside the gene matches. CDR3 length: 16 amino acids. Germline lookup yields CDR1 SGHRS and CDR2 YFSETQ. CDR3 nucleotides: TGCGCCAGCAGCGGTAATAGCGGGGCTAGCACAGATACGCAGTATTTT. Amino acid sequence: CASSGNSGASTDTQYF.

The chain is built from TRBV30 and TRBJ2-1, with 7 bases that match TRBD1. After removal of 0 bases from V and 4 bases from J, the junction contained 9 bases not matched to a gene. The CDR3 runs 16 residues. Per germline, CDR1 GTSNPN and CDR2 SVGIG (reference sequence). CDR3 DNA sequence: TGTGCCTGGAGTGTACGGTTGAGGGGGCGTTACAATGAGCAGTTCTTC. Translation gives CAWSVRLRGRYNEQFF.

In its sample, this clone was seen once. This sequence joins TRBV6-5 and TRBJ1-1; D is possibly TRBD1 (5 bases). The CDR3 loop spans 15 amino acids. Trimming stripped 7 bases from V and 0 bases from J, with 15 bases between. CDR1 is MNHEY and CDR2 is SVGAGI in the germline V gene. The CDR3 nucleotides are TGTGCCAGCATCCTCAATAGGGGTGTGAACACTGAAGCTTTCTTT. It encodes CASILNRGVNTEAFF.

The V and J genes are TRBV19 and TRBJ1-3; 7 bases match TRBD1. This CDR3 region has 14 residues. The V gene end was trimmed by 9 bases and the J gene end by 5 bases; junction bases not matched to a gene: 10. Germline V gene data show CDR1 as LNHDA and CDR2 as SQIVND (reference sequence). CDR3 in DNA: TGTGCCAGCAAGACAATGGGACAGAGAAACACCATATATTTT. Protein: CASKTMGQRNTIYF.

V usage is TRBV9 and J usage is TRBJ2-7, with TRBD2 matching over 8 bases. The CDR3 consists of 15 residues. Trimming cost V 0 bases and J 5 bases; bases outside gene matches: 7. CDR1 SGDLS and CDR2 YYNGEE come from the germline V gene. The CDR3: CASSVAGGATHEQYF. The CDR3 DNA sequence: TGTGCCAGCAGCGTAGCGGGGGGGGCGACCCACGAGCAGTACTTC.

J is TRBJ1-5 and V is TRBV30; the match to TRBD1 covers 7 bases. CDR3 length: 13 residues. CDR1 is GTSNPN and CDR2 is SVGIG in the germline V gene (reference sequence). J was trimmed by 4 bases and V by 2 bases; bases with no gene match: 2. The DNA of the CDR3 is TGTGCCTGGAGTCGACAGGGAAATCAGCCCCAGCATTTT. It is translated as CAWSRQGNQPQHF.

The chain recombines TRBV3-1 (or the pseudogene TRBV3-2) with TRBJ1-5; a possible D gene is TRBD1 (6 bases). Germline V gives CDR1 LGHDT, CDR2 YNNKEL (reference sequence). CDR3 length equals 14 residues. The germline V and J ends were trimmed by 5 bases and 3 bases, with 11 bases remaining between them. CDR3 sequence (DNA): TGTGCCAGCAGCGAGGGACAAGTCAATCAGCCCCAGCATTTT. This translates into CASSEGQVNQPQHF.